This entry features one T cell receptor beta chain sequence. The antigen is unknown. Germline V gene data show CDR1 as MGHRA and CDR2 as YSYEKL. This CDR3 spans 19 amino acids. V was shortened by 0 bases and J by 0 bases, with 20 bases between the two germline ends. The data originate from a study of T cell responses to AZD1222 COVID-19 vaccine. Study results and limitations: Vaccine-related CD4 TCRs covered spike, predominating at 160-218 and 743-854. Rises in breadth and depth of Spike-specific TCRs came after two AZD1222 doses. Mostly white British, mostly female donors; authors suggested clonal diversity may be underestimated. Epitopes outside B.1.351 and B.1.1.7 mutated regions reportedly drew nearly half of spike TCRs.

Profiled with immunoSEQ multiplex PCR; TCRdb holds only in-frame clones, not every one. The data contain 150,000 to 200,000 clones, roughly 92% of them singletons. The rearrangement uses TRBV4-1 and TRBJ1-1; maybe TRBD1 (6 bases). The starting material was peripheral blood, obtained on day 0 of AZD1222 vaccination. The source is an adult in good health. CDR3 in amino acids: CASSQDRLGGRIMNTEAFF. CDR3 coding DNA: TGCGCCAGCAGCCAAGATCGCCTGGGGGGCCGAATCATGAACACTGAAGCTTTCTTT.